This record concerns one T cell receptor beta chain sequence. Library preparation (for TCRbeta) was performed with unique molecular identifiers. A single record per CDR3 protein comes from TCRdb applying MiXCR to the PCR reads. The sample holds some 500,000 distinct CDR3 sequences; approximately 20% are singletons and the top ten take less than 4%. The data derive from a study of T-cell reconstitution after alpha-beta-depleted transplantation in children. This CDR3 is built from 12 residues. V gave up 7 bases and J gave up 3 bases, with 8 bases separating them. Germline CDR1 is SNHLY and CDR2 is FYNNEI.

The starting material was PBMCs from the stem cell graft donor, obtained from the stem cell graft. This TCR was sampled from a human donor who donated a stem cell graft to a child with acute lymphoblastic leukemia. This chain connects TRBV2 to TRBJ2-3; D call uncertain. The CDR3 spells CASKAETDTQYF. The CDR3 DNA sequence: TGTGCCAGCAAGGCGGAGACAGATACGCAGTATTTT. The variable domain in full, with the rest retrieved from reference TRBV2 and TRBJ2-3, is EPEVTQTPSHQVTQMGQEVILRCVPISNHLYFYWYRQILGQKVEFLVSFYNNEISEKSEIFDDQFSVERPDGSNFTLKIRSTKLEDSAMYFCASKAETDTQYFGPGTRLTVL.